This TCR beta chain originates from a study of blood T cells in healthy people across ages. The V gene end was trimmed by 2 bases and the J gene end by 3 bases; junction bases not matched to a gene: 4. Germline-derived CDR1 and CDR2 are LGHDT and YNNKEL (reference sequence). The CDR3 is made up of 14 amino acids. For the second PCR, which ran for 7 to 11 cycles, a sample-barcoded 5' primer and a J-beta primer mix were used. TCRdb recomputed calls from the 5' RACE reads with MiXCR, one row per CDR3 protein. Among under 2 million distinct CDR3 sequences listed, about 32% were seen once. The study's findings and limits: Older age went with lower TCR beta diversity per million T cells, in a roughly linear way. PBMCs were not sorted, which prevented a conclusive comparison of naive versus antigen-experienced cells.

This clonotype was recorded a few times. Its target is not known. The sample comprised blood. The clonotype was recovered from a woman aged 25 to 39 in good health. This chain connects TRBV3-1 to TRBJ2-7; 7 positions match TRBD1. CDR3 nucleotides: TGTGCCAGCAGCCAACAGGGGGATCTCTACGAGCAGTACTTC. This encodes CASSQQGDLYEQYF.